A selection of T cell receptor beta chains follows, all from one sample in a study of cytotoxic CD8 clonotypes in ibrutinib-treated CLL. Profiled with immunoSEQ multiplex PCR; TCRdb holds only in-frame clones, not every one. Found here are about 300,000 clones, 60% to 80% of them singletons; the top ten hold approximately 5.1%. The sample here was PBMCs, taken at disease progression, from a patient treated with ibrutinib. These receptors originate from a human donor with chronic lymphocytic leukemia. The CDR3 runs from the conserved cysteine through the conserved F or W. D genes are given only for firm matches. Not all rows give a size; the values are once, few, many and, for expanded clones, a class.

j_gene,d_gene,v_gene,len,abundance,CDR3nt,CDR3aa
TRBJ2-7,TRBD1,TRBV10-3,15,.,TGTGCCATCAGCACCGGGACAGGCCTAAGCTACGAGCAGTACTTC,CAISTGTGLSYEQYF
TRBJ2-3,.,TRBV5-1,14,.,TGCGCCAGCAGCCCATCGTCGCCGGCGGATACGCAGTATTTT,CASSPSSPADTQYF
TRBJ2-3,.,TRBV18,15,.,TGTGCCAGCTCATCTGACCGAACTAGCACAGATACGCAGTATTTT,CASSSDRTSTDTQYF
TRBJ2-7,.,TRBV2,12,.,TGTGCCAGAGGGACTTTCATGTACGAGCAGTACTTC,CARGTFMYEQYF
TRBJ1-3,.,TRBV10-3,16,.,TGTGCCATCAGTGATTGGACAGTCGACTCTGGAAACACCATATATTTT,CAISDWTVDSGNTIYF
TRBJ2-5,TRBD2,TRBV5-4,15,.,TGTGCCAGCAGCTCCCGGACTAGCGGGATAGAGACCCAGTACTTC,CASSSRTSGIETQYF
TRBJ1-2,TRBD1,TRBV10-3,13,.,TGTGCCATCAGCCGGGACAGCAACTATGGCTACACCTTC,CAISRDSNYGYTF
TRBJ1-6,TRBD1,TRBV7-9,15,.,TGTGCCAGCAGCTCCCCCGGGACAGGGGGTTCACCCCTCCACTTT,CASSSPGTGGSPLHF
TRBJ2-2,.,TRBV29-1,15,.,TGCAGCGTTGAAGAGGGGGCGCGGGGCACCGGGGAGCTGTTTTTT,CSVEEGARGTGELFF
TRBJ2-7,.,TRBV4-1,12,few,TGCGCCAGCAGCCAAGAAGGCTACGAGCAGTACTTC,CASSQEGYEQYF
TRBJ2-3,TRBD2,TRBV7-2,16,.,TGTGCCAGCAGCTACCGCTCGCTAGCGGGTAGAGATACGCAGTATTTT,CASSYRSLAGRDTQYF
TRBJ2-3,.,TRBV10-3,17,.,TGTGCCATCAGTGCCGCGGGGCCCCCCCTGAGCACAGATACGCAGTATTTT,CAISAAGPPLSTDTQYF
TRBJ2-1,.,TRBV5-6,15,few,TGTGCCAGCAGCCCGGGATCTGGTTCCTACAATGAGCAGTTCTTC,CASSPGSGSYNEQFF
TRBJ2-1,TRBD2,TRBV28,17,.,TGTGCCAGCAGAACATACAGGCTAGCGGACTCCTACAATGAGCAGTTCTTC,CASRTYRLADSYNEQFF
TRBJ2-7,TRBD2,TRBV10-3,15,few,TGTGCCATCAGATGGACTAGCGGGGGGATCTACGAGCAGTACTTC,CAIRWTSGGIYEQYF
TRBJ2-7,.,TRBV15,15,few,TGTGCCACCAGCAGTGGAGGGAGTAAGTCCTACGAGCAGTACTTC,CATSSGGSKSYEQYF
TRBJ2-7,.,TRBV7-8,13,few,TGTGCCAGCAGCTTAGAGCAGGGTTACGAGCAGTACTTC,CASSLEQGYEQYF
TRBJ1-1,TRBD1,TRBV5-1,14,few,TGCGCCAGCCACTACGGACAGGGGAACACTGAAGCTTTCTTT,CASHYGQGNTEAFF
TRBJ2-3,TRBD2,TRBV5-1,15,few,TGCGCCAGCAGCTTACTAGCGGGGAGCACAGATACGCAGTATTTT,CASSLLAGSTDTQYF
TRBJ2-1,TRBD2,TRBV10-3,15,.,TGTGCCATCAAGCCGGGACTAGCGGGGAACAATGAGCAGTTCTTC,CAIKPGLAGNNEQFF
TRBJ2-5,TRBD2,TRBV5-1,14,.,TGCGCCAGCAGACCCGGGACTAGTGCAGAGACCCAGTACTTC,CASRPGTSAETQYF
TRBJ2-5,.,TRBV2,13,.,TGTGCCAGCAAACTAGCGAGGGGGGAGACCCAGTACTTC,CASKLARGETQYF
TRBJ2-1,TRBD2,TRBV10-3,21,.,TGTGCCATCAGTGAGAGGACGGGACTAGGACCGTACCAGAGCTCCTACAATGAGCAGTTCTTC,CAISERTGLGPYQSSYNEQFF
TRBJ2-7,.,TRBV25-1,14,.,TGTGCCAGCAGTGAATTTACCCCGACGCACGAGCAGTACTTC,CASSEFTPTHEQYF
TRBJ2-2,TRBD1,TRBV10-3,15,.,TGTGCCATCAGCCGAGGGACAGTAGACACCGGGGAGCTGTTTTTT,CAISRGTVDTGELFF
TRBJ2-3,.,TRBV4-1,13,.,TGCGCCAGCAGCCAGCCAGGGGTAGATACGCAGTATTTT,CASSQPGVDTQYF
TRBJ1-2,.,TRBV5-1,13,few,TGCGCCAGCAGCTTCGACAGGCGGTTGGGCTACACCTTC,CASSFDRRLGYTF
TRBJ2-7,.,TRBV5-1,12,few,TGCGCCAGCAGCTTGGGGGGGTACGAGCAGTACTTC,CASSLGGYEQYF